These 8 T cell receptor beta chains were all obtained from the same sample, sequenced in a study of radiotherapy plus CTLA-4 blockade in lung cancer. Assay: immunoSEQ multiplex PCR; the TCRdb copy retains only in-frame clones and omits some. The table includes 110,000 or so clones, 65% to 85% detected once. The source material was peripheral blood, sampled from a patient treated with radiotherapy plus ipilimumab. These receptor sequences come from a human donor with non-small cell lung cancer who had a partial response to radiotherapy plus ipilimumab.

The chain uses TRBV6-1 and TRBJ1-2; D gene ambiguous. Trimming left V 3 bases short and J 3 bases short, with 2 bases between. There are 11 residues in the CDR3. Germline CDR1 and CDR2: MNHNS and SASEGT. In nucleotides, the CDR3 is TGTGCCAGCAGTGACGACTATGGCTACACCTTC. Amino acid sequence: CASSDDYGYTF.

The J gene is TRBJ2-3, the V gene TRBV6-6, with a possible D match to TRBD2 (6 bases). The germline gives CDR1 MNHNY, CDR2 SVGAGI (reference sequence). The CDR3 loop spans 16 amino acids. The V gene lost 4 bases and the J gene lost 0 bases, with 14 bases spanning the gap. CDR3 nucleotide sequence: TGTGCCAGCAGTTCCGTTAGCGGCCCTAGCACAGATACGCAGTATTTT. Translated, it gives CASSSVSGPSTDTQYF.

CDR3 coding DNA: TGTGCCTGGGGGGCAGGGAGCACAGATACGCAGTATTTT. Amino acids: CAWGAGSTDTQYF. The chain combines TRBV30 with TRBJ2-3; D possibly corresponds to TRBD1 (5 bases). This CDR3 has 13 amino acids. CDR1 is GTSNPN, CDR2 SVGIG, per germline (reference sequence). Trimming left V 5 bases short and J 0 bases short, with 9 bases between.

The DNA for the CDR3 is TGTGCCAGCAGCTTGGGTCTTAATGAGCAGTTCTTC. It is translated as CASSLGLNEQFF. V gene TRBV5-5 combines with J gene TRBJ2-1; no clear D gene. The CDR3 runs to 12 residues. The V gene's germline CDR1 is SGHKS and CDR2 YYEKEE (reference sequence). Trimming pared 0 bases from V and 7 bases from J, leaving 5 bases between.

CDR3 sequence (DNA): TGTGCCAGCAGTGTCAGGGTAGCGGCGAACGAGCAGTACTTC. Its protein is CASSVRVAANEQYF. The chain joins TRBV6-1 to TRBJ2-5, with TRBD2 as a possible D gene (6 bases). The end of the DNA aligns better with TRBJ2-7, so the J call may be wrong. Germline V gives CDR1 MNHNS, CDR2 SASEGT. CDR3 size: 14 residues.

The rearrangement links TRBV4-1 to TRBJ1-5, with D possibly being TRBD1 (6 bases). Germline V gene sequence: CDR1 MGHRA, CDR2 YSYEKL. V was pared by 4 bases and J by 0 bases, with 16 bases between. The CDR3 is made up of 17 amino acids. Written as DNA, the CDR3 is TGCGCCAGCAGCCCCGGGCTAAGGGGGAATAGCAATCAGCCCCAGCATTTT. Its translation is CASSPGLRGNSNQPQHF.

This clone has only one observation. V and J are TRBV7-6 and TRBJ2-3; 8 nucleotides line up with TRBD2. Germline CDR1 SGHVS, CDR2 FNYEAQ. The CDR3 is 15 amino acids. The J segment lost 1 base and the V segment lost 5 bases, leaving 5 bases of the junction unmatched. The CDR3 DNA sequence: TGTGCCAGCAGCCAAGCGGGAGTGGGCACAGATACGCAGTATTTT. Protein sequence: CASSQAGVGTDTQYF.

J is TRBJ2-1 and V is TRBV18; 11 bases align to TRBD2. There are 16 residues in the CDR3. Germline CDR1 is KGHSH and CDR2 is LQKENI. J gave up 5 bases and V 4 bases, and 7 bases lay outside the gene matches. CDR3 in DNA: TGTGCCAGCTCACAAGGACTAGCGGGTAGACACAATGAGCAGTTCTTC. Encoded protein: CASSQGLAGRHNEQFF. The variable domain in full, completed from reference TRBV18 and TRBJ2-1, reads NAGVMQNPRHLVRRRGQEARLRCSPMKGHSHVYWYRQLPEEGLKFMVYLQKENIIDESGMPKERFSAEFPKEGPSILRIQQVVRGDSAAYFCASSQGLAGRHNEQFFGPGTRLTVL.